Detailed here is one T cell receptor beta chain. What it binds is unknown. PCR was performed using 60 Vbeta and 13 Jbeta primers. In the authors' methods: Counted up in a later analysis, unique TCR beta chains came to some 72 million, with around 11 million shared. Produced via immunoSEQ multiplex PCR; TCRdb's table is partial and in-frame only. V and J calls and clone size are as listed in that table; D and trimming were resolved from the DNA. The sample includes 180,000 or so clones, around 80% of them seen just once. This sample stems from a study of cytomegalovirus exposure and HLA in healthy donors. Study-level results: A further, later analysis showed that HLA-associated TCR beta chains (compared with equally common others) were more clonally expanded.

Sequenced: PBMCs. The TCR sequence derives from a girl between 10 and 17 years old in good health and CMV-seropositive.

The CDR3 protein is CASSLSQTDTQYF. CDR3 in DNA: TGTGCCAGCAGTTTATCACAGACAGATACGCAGTATTTT. V and J are TRBV27 and TRBJ2-3, with D unresolved. CDR1 is MNHEY, CDR2 SMNVEV, per germline (reference sequence). The V gene lost 0 bases and the J gene lost 3 bases, with 4 bases spanning the gap. The CDR3 has 13 residues.